A selection of T cell receptor beta chains follows, all from one sample in a study of blood T cell repertoires in COVID-19. Sequencing was performed with immunoSEQ multiplex PCR; in TCRdb, only in-frame clones are kept and a portion is missing. This table has around 290,000 clones, about nine tenths appearing once. Sequencing used peripheral blood. These receptors were taken from a woman in her twenties or thirties with COVID-19, enrolled during active disease. Both conserved end residues are part of each CDR3. The D gene is left open where the match is weak. Rows give clone size only sometimes, using once, few, many, or a class for an expanded clone.

D | size | J | V | CDR3 | DNA
TRBD1 | NA | TRBJ1-6 | TRBV28 | CASSQPQGASSPLHF | TGTGCCAGCAGTCAACCACAGGGGGCGTCGTCACCCCTCCACTTT
TRBD2 | NA | TRBJ2-1 | TRBV7-6 | CASSSGLAGVTDEQFF | TGTGCCAGCAGCTCGGGACTAGCGGGAGTAACGGATGAGCAGTTCTTC
NA | NA | TRBJ2-1 | TRBV20-1 | CSRSGYNEQFF | TGCAGCCGAAGCGGGTACAATGAGCAGTTCTTC
TRBD1 | NA | TRBJ1-2 | TRBV30 | CAWSDRGDYGYTF | TGTGCCTGGAGTGACAGGGGGGACTATGGCTACACCTTC
NA | once | TRBJ1-1 | TRBV5-6 | CASSLAPYGTEAFF | TGTGCCAGCAGCTTGGCACCCTACGGCACTGAAGCTTTCTTT
TRBD2 | NA | TRBJ2-1 | TRBV3-1/TRBV3-2 | CASSRRTSGDNEQFF | TGTGCCAGCAGCCGCCGGACTAGCGGAGACAATGAGCAGTTCTTC
TRBD1 | NA | TRBJ2-2 | TRBV3-1/TRBV3-2 | CASTWTGGTGELFF | TGTGCCAGCACCTGGACAGGTGGAACCGGGGAGCTGTTTTTT
NA | NA | TRBJ1-6 | TRBV6-5 | CASSYWQGTEAALHF | TGTGCCAGCAGTTACTGGCAGGGGACCGAAGCAGCCCTCCACTTT
TRBD2 | NA | TRBJ2-2 | TRBV10-2 | CASSESSTSGNTGELFF | TGCGCCAGCAGTGAGTCGTCGACTAGCGGGAACACCGGGGAGCTGTTTTTT
TRBD2 | NA | TRBJ2-7 | TRBV30 | CAWSLAGYEQYF | TGTGCCTGGAGTCTAGCGGGCTACGAGCAGTACTTC
TRBD2 | NA | TRBJ2-7 | TRBV14 | CASSQGGLAGPRIDYEQYF | TGTGCCAGCAGCCAAGGAGGACTAGCGGGGCCCAGGATCGACTACGAGCAGTACTTC
TRBD2 | NA | TRBJ2-3 | TRBV3-1/TRBV3-2 | CASSHIAGQNTQYF | TGTGCCAGCAGCCATATAGCGGGGCAGAATACGCAGTATTTT
NA | NA | TRBJ1-5 | TRBV11-2 | CASSLDDRNSNQPQHF | TGTGCCAGCAGCTTAGACGACAGAAATAGCAATCAGCCCCAGCATTTT
NA | NA | TRBJ1-6 | TRBV10-3 | CAISESNSHSPLHF | TGTGCCATCAGTGAGTCAAACAGCCATTCACCCCTCCACTTT
NA | NA | TRBJ1-6 | TRBV27 | CASSKAGYSNSPLHF | TGTGCCAGCAGTAAAGCAGGGTATAGTAATTCACCCCTCCACTTT
TRBD2 | NA | TRBJ2-1 | TRBV24-1 | CATSDHGTSGRYEQFF | TGTGCCACCAGTGATCATGGGACTAGCGGGAGGTATGAGCAGTTCTTC
TRBD2 | NA | TRBJ2-7 | TRBV27 | CASSPGGGLAGTYEQYF | TGTGCCAGCAGTCCCGGGGGGGGACTAGCGGGGACCTACGAGCAGTACTTC
NA | NA | TRBJ2-3 | TRBV6-5 | CASKMGLSTDTQYF | TGTGCCAGCAAAATGGGGCTCAGCACAGATACGCAGTATTTT
NA | once | TRBJ1-4 | TRBV28 | CASSSLGVATNEKLFF | TGTGCCAGCAGCTCCCTCGGGGTAGCAACTAATGAAAAACTGTTTTTT
NA | NA | TRBJ1-5 | TRBV19 | CASSMSGGKGVSNQPQHF | TGTGCCAGTAGTATGTCGGGGGGGAAAGGGGTGAGCAATCAGCCCCAGCATTTT
TRBD2 | NA | TRBJ2-7 | TRBV18 | CASSPGGGEEQYF | TGTGCCAGCTCACCTGGGGGAGGGGAGGAGCAGTACTTC
NA | NA | TRBJ1-1 | TRBV6-5 | CASNEGNTEAFF | TGTGCCAGCAACGAGGGGAACACTGAAGCTTTCTTT
NA | NA | TRBJ2-3 | TRBV19 | CASSITGRGDTQYF | TGTGCCAGTAGTATAACTGGGCGGGGAGATACGCAGTATTTT
NA | NA | TRBJ1-6 | TRBV28 | CASEPPRGPSNSPLHF | TGTGCCAGCGAACCGCCTAGGGGCCCCTCCAATTCACCCCTCCACTTT
NA | NA | TRBJ1-4 | TRBV7-9 | CASSYGGVSTNEKLFF | TGTGCCAGCAGTTATGGGGGGGTCTCAACTAATGAAAAACTGTTTTTT